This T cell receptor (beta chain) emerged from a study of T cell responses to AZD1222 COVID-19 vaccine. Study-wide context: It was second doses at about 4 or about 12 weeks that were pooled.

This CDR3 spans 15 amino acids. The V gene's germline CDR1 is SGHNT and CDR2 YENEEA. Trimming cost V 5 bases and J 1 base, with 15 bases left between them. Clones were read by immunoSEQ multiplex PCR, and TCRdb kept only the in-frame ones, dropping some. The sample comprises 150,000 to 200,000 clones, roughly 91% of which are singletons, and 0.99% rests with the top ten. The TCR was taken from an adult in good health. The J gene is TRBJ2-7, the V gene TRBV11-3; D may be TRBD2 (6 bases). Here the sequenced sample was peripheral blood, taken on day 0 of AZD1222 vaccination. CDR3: CASSPGPGGSYEQYF. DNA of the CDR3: TGTGCCAGCAGCCCGGGACCTGGGGGGTCCTACGAGCAGTACTTC.